This TCR beta chain was obtained from a study of T cell responses to AZD1222 COVID-19 vaccine. Study-wide findings and caveats: Spike-specific TCR breadth and depth grew following two AZD1222 doses. Baseline serology detected seropositivity in only five or six AZD1222 recipients.

The CDR3 loop spans 16 amino acids. V lost 1 base to trimming and J lost 7 bases, with 22 bases between them. Germline CDR1 GTSNPN, CDR2 SVGIG (reference sequence). This clone has a handful of counts. Its antigen is undetermined. The table came from immunoSEQ multiplex PCR; TCRdb's copy has only in-frame clones and leaves some out. The sample shows more than 85,000 clones, around 80% of them seen only once. The V gene is TRBV30, the J gene TRBJ1-2, with D possibly matching TRBD1 (6 bases). Sequenced material: peripheral blood, taken on day 0 of AZD1222 vaccination. The sequence derives from an adult in good health. The CDR3 coding sequence is TGTGCCTGGAGTGGCCAAGGGGGGGTTAAAGGCTCTGGCTACACCTTC. It codes for CAWSGQGGVKGSGYTF. The entire variable domain, with the rest obtained from reference TRBV30 and TRBJ1-2, is as follows: SQTIHQWPATLVQPVGSPLSLECTVEGTSNPNLYWYRQAAGRGLQLLFYSVGIGQISSEVPQNLSASRPQDRQFILSSKKLLLSDSGFYLCAWSGQGGVKGSGYTFGSGTRLTVV.